Below, 14 T cell receptor beta chains from the same sample are listed, as sequenced in a study of Tregs in tolerant kidney transplant recipients. The nonmyeloablative bone marrow transplants came from related graft donors, with transient mixed chimerism. Profiling relied on immunoSEQ multiplex PCR, and the TCRdb table lists in-frame clones only, not all of them. The sample records approximately 60,000 clones, about 87% being singletons. The sample was CD4+ T cells from blood (PBMCs), taken 6 months after the transplant. These receptor sequences come from a human patient who received a combined kidney and bone marrow transplant. Some T cells may be graft donor cells.

This sequence joins TRBV5-1 and TRBJ2-2, with D tentatively TRBD1 (6 bases). The CDR3 contains 15 residues. V was shortened by 1 base and J by 5 bases, with 12 bases between the two germline ends. Germline CDR1 SGHRS, CDR2 YFSETQ. CDR3 residues: CASSLTGISTGELFF. The CDR3 bases are TGCGCCAGCAGCTTGACAGGGATTAGTACCGGGGAGCTGTTTTTT.

CDR3 region: CASSLPSTGVRAKNIQYF. Here the CDR3 DNA reads TGTGCCAGCAGTTTACCCTCTACCGGGGTCAGGGCCAAAAACATTCAGTACTTC. This rearrangement joins TRBV28 to TRBJ2-4; weak D call: TRBD2 (5 bases). V was shortened by 2 bases and J by 1 base, with 18 bases between the two germline ends. The germline gives CDR1 MDHEN, CDR2 SYDVKM. This CDR3 is 18 amino acids long.

The chain recombines TRBV18 with TRBJ1-5, with D unresolved. The CDR3 spans 12 residues. Germline V gene lookup returns CDR1 KGHSH and CDR2 LQKENI. V lost 3 bases and J 4 bases, leaving 4 bases between the germline ends. The CDR3 protein is CASSPQNQPQHF. The CDR3 DNA reads as TGTGCCAGCTCACCCCAGAATCAGCCCCAGCATTTT. The complete variable domain, with remaining parts taken from reference TRBV18 and TRBJ1-5, reads NAGVMQNPRHLVRRRGQEARLRCSPMKGHSHVYWYRQLPEEGLKFMVYLQKENIIDESGMPKERFSAEFPKEGPSILRIQQVVRGDSAAYFCASSPQNQPQHFGDGTRLSIL.

The chain has TRBV11-3 and TRBJ2-3; tentative D call: TRBD2 (6 bases). V was trimmed by 1 base and J by 6 bases, leaving 8 bases between them. The CDR3 has 13 residues. Germline V gives CDR1 SGHNT, CDR2 YENEEA. The CDR3 DNA reads as TGTGCCAGCAGCTTAGTAGGAGGGGATACGCAGTATTTT. It translates to CASSLVGGDTQYF.

This sequence joins TRBV11-3 and TRBJ2-3; the D gene is possibly TRBD2 (6 bases). The CDR3 consists of 14 residues. CDR1 and CDR2 from the germline V gene are SGHNT and YENEEA. V gave up 9 bases and J gave up 1 base, with 14 bases separating them. The CDR3: CASTGASGTDTQYF. The CDR3 coding sequence is TGTGCCAGTACCGGGGCTAGCGGCACAGATACGCAGTATTTT. The full variable domain, rest sourced from reference TRBV11-3 and TRBJ2-3, is EAGVVQSPRYKIIEKKQPVAFWCNPISGHNTLYWYLQNLGQGPELLIRYENEEAVDDSQLPKDRFSAERLKGVDSTLKIQPAELGDSAVYLCASTGASGTDTQYFGPGTRLTVL.

This clone rates as medium-sized (0.01 to 0.1%). The rearrangement uses TRBV18 and TRBJ1-1; D is unclear. This CDR3 has 14 residues. Per germline, CDR1 KGHSH and CDR2 LQKENI. Trimming left V 4 bases short and J 1 base short, with 10 bases between. In nucleotides, the CDR3 is TGTGCCAGCTCACTCGAAACACAGAACACTGAAGCTTTCTTT. Amino acids: CASSLETQNTEAFF.

The chain combines TRBV4-2 with TRBJ2-3, with TRBD2 matching over 11 bases. CDR1 is LGHNA and CDR2 is YNFKEQ in the germline V gene. CDR3 size: 18 residues. V trimming: 0 bases; J trimming: 6 bases; junction bases outside the gene matches: 11. CDR3 in DNA: TGTGCCAGCAGCCAAGATAAAACTAGCGGGGGCCTACGGGATACGCAGTATTTT. The encoded protein is CASSQDKTSGGLRDTQYF.

The chain recombines TRBV5-1 with TRBJ2-5; 10 bases line up with TRBD2. TRBJ2-7 matches the DNA end more closely, so the J call is doubtful. The CDR3 runs to 15 residues. Germline-derived CDR1 and CDR2 are SGHRS and YFSETQ. The CDR3 coding sequence is TGCGCCAGCAGTCACAGGGAGCGGGAGGGCCCCGAGCAGTACTTC. Its translation is CASSHREREGPEQYF.

The J gene is TRBJ2-2, the V gene TRBV5-1; D is perhaps TRBD2 (5 bases). Deletions cut 6 bases from V and 6 bases from J, with 12 bases between. The CDR3 extends over 13 amino acids. Germline CDR1 reads SGHRS; CDR2 reads YFSETQ. The DNA for the CDR3 is TGCGCCAGCAACCTCGGGGTAGCCGGGGAGCTGTTTTTT. Protein product: CASNLGVAGELFF.

The rearrangement uses TRBV2 and TRBJ2-6; 7 bases map to TRBD1. Germline V gene data show CDR1 as SNHLY and CDR2 as FYNNEI. CDR3 length: 15 residues. The ends lost 6 bases at V and 0 bases at J; junction bases unmatched: 2. The CDR3 loop reads CASSDRDSGANVLTF. CDR3 in DNA: TGTGCCAGCAGCGACAGGGACTCTGGGGCCAACGTCCTGACTTTC.

The CDR3 bases are TGTGCCAGCAGTGCCACAGGGGGGTGGGTGTCCGGGGAGCTGTTTTTT. Translation gives CASSATGGWVSGELFF. The chain combines TRBV6-1 with TRBJ2-2; 8 bases map to TRBD1. Germline values: CDR1 MNHNS, CDR2 SASEGT. J was trimmed by 6 bases and V by 4 bases; bases with no gene match: 10. The CDR3 spans 16 residues.

J is TRBJ2-1 and V is TRBV9, with 7 bases matching TRBD1. This CDR3 is 16 amino acids long. Trimming took 4 bases from V and 4 from J; bases not matched to a gene: 11. Germline values: CDR1 SGDLS, CDR2 YYNGEE. The CDR3 DNA is TGTGCCAGCAGCCCCAGGTGGGACAGAGCTTACAATGAGCAGTTCTTC. This sequence encodes CASSPRWDRAYNEQFF.

The rearrangement joins TRBV6-4 to TRBJ1-2; possibly TRBD1 for D (6 bases). The CDR3 consists of 13 residues. Germline CDR1 reads MRHNA; CDR2 reads SNTAGT. The V end was cut by 2 bases, the J end by 5 bases, with 9 bases between. The CDR3, as DNA: TGTGCCAGCAGTGACGGGACACTTTATGGCTACACCTTC. Protein product: CASSDGTLYGYTF.

This rearrangement joins TRBV19 to TRBJ1-1; D not resolved. The V and J ends lost 2 bases and 1 base respectively, with 5 bases between them. Germline V lookup: CDR1 LNHDA, CDR2 SQIVND (reference sequence). The CDR3 extends over 13 amino acids. The CDR3 DNA reads TGTGCCAGTAGTATAAGCCGGAACACTGAAGCTTTCTTT. It is translated as CASSISRNTEAFF.